Presented here are 7 T cell receptor beta chains from one specimen sequenced in a study of shared clonotypes between healthy human individuals. TCRdb's copy holds only in-frame clones and misses some; the assay was immunoSEQ multiplex PCR. The sample carries over a million clones, more than 60% recorded once. The sequencing input was memory CD4+ T cells sorted from blood. Subset here: CD45RA-negative fraction. These receptors were taken from a man younger than 35 in good health.

This chain uses TRBV5-4 with TRBJ1-1, with D unclear. Looked up from germline, CDR1 is SGHNT and CDR2 is YYREEE (reference sequence). This CDR3 is 14 amino acids long. Trimming removed 1 base at V and 3 bases at J, with 10 bases between. The CDR3: CASSLNRKDTEAFF. The CDR3, as DNA: TGTGCCAGCAGCTTGAATAGGAAAGACACTGAAGCTTTCTTT.

This rearrangement joins TRBV7-9 to TRBJ1-3; the D gene is possibly TRBD1 (5 bases). Germline V gene lookup returns CDR1 SEHNR and CDR2 FQNEAQ (reference sequence). CDR3 length: 15 amino acids. V was pared by 3 bases and J by 0 bases, with 9 bases between. CDR3 region: CASSLTEVSGNTIYF. CDR3 nucleotides: TGTGCCAGCAGCTTGACAGAAGTCTCTGGAAACACCATATATTTT.

This clone occurred many times. Other DNA sequences in this specimen translate into the identical CDR3. The V call is TRBV1, the J call TRBJ1-2; TRBD1 reflects the table's D call only, with no check against the DNA. TRBV1 is a known pseudogene. This CDR3 has 15 amino acids. The CDR3 DNA reads as TGCACCAGCAGCCAAGTTGTGTCAGAAAACTATGGCTACACCTTC. The encoded protein is CTSSQVVSENYGYTF.

V usage is TRBV29-1 and J usage is TRBJ1-4; the D gene is possibly TRBD1 (6 bases). Germline loops: CDR1 SQVTM, CDR2 ANQGSEA. The CDR3 totals 14 residues. Trimming removed 3 bases at V and 3 bases at J, with 11 bases between. Here the CDR3 DNA reads TGCAGCGTTGATTCAGGGGCTCCTAATGAAAAACTGTTTTTT. It specifies CSVDSGAPNEKLFF.

The chain carries TRBV28 and TRBJ2-3; 8 bases are a match to TRBD1. The CDR3 runs to 14 residues. The ends lost 5 bases at V and 6 bases at J; junction bases unmatched: 7. Germline V gene lookup returns CDR1 MDHEN and CDR2 SYDVKM. The CDR3 loop reads CASSDLTGADTQYF. Here the CDR3 DNA reads TGTGCCAGCAGTGACTTGACAGGGGCTGATACGCAGTATTTT.

The V gene is TRBV25-1, the J gene TRBJ2-5; a possible D gene is TRBD2 (6 bases). The CDR3 runs to 15 residues. V gave up 5 bases and J gave up 7 bases, with 20 bases separating them. Germline CDR1 MGHDK, CDR2 SYGVNS. CDR3 in DNA: TGTGCCAGCAGTACCGGGCCTGGAGGGGTGGGGACCCAGTACTTC. Protein product: CASSTGPGGVGTQYF.

The rearrangement links TRBV18 to TRBJ2-4; TRBD1 matches at 9 bases. Germline lookup yields CDR1 KGHSH and CDR2 LQKENI. Trimming cost V 0 bases and J 1 base; bases outside gene matches: 4. There are 17 residues in the CDR3. CDR3 in DNA: TGTGCCAGCTCACCACCGGGACAGGGAGACGCCAAAAACATTCAGTACTTC. As protein: CASSPPGQGDAKNIQYF.